The clone carrying this T cell receptor beta chain was counted ten times or more. Its antigen is not known. Arm-PCR of CDR3 regions and iRepertoire HTBI primers were used to build TCR beta libraries. TCRdb re-analysed the multiplex PCR reads in MiXCR, keeping a single row per CDR3 protein. The table lists about 210,000 distinct CDR3 sequences, approximately 19% of them singletons, with 10% to 15% in the top ten. These data are taken from a study of regulatory T cells in long-lasting Graves disease. Time point defined: newly diagnosed GD, antithyroid drugs for less than 3 months. There was RNA extracted from PBMCs, and the TCR library was made from it. It was by American Thyroid Association guidelines that Graves' disease was diagnosed. General study points: Patients whose Graves' disease persisted exhibited lower TCR diversity than those newly diagnosed. Study of thyroid tissue was not done, with only peripheral blood studied.

The data also belong to a second study, concerning T cells in Graves' hyperthyroidism and ophthalmopathy. From that report: Patients were excluded because of uncontrolled infection, other autoimmune disease, pregnancy or lactation.

The TCR comes from a woman in her twenties or thirties with Graves disease. Sequencing was performed on peripheral blood mononuclear cells (PBMCs), taken at new diagnosis, from a patient treated with antithyroid drugs.

CDR3: CASSSRNPGRQETQYF. The CDR3, as DNA: TGTGCCAGCAGTTCCCGCAATCCGGGGAGGCAAGAGACCCAGTACTTC. V gene TRBV27 combines with J gene TRBJ2-5; D is perhaps TRBD2 (6 bases). The CDR3 consists of 16 residues. The germline CDR1 and CDR2 sequences are MNHEY and SMNVEV (reference sequence). V shed 4 bases and J shed 2 bases, with 17 bases lying between them.